This T cell receptor (beta chain) originates from a study of T cell changes during pregnancy in multiple sclerosis. The table came from immunoSEQ multiplex PCR; TCRdb's copy has only in-frame clones and leaves some out. The sample yields approximately 88,000 clones, 90% to 95% seen once. V lost 1 base and J lost 2, with 6 bases in between. CDR1 is SGHTA and CDR2 is FQGNSA in the germline V gene. The CDR3 is made up of 15 amino acids. This chain joins TRBV7-2 and TRBJ2-6; D may be TRBD1 (6 bases). Sample: peripheral blood, taken in the second trimester of pregnancy. This sequence was found in a female donor with multiple sclerosis, enrolled in a pregnancy study. CDR3 in DNA: TGTGCCAGCAGCTTAGAGGGGGCTGGGGCCAACGTCCTGACTTTC. Amino acids: CASSLEGAGANVLTF.